This entry describes one T cell receptor (beta chain). Germline assignment: CDR1 SGHRS and CDR2 YFSETQ. CDR3 length equals 17 residues. The V end lost 0 bases, the J end lost 2 bases, and 16 bases lay between the germline ends. Splitting the CD4+ cells yielded a CD45RA+ naive subset and a CD45RA-negative memory subset. These data belong to a study of shared clonotypes between healthy human individuals. Method: immunoSEQ multiplex PCR; TCRdb's copy keeps in-frame clones and lacks some. The sample yields 1,500,000 or so clones, 95% to 97% seen once. The clonotype originates from a man younger than 45 in good health. The sample consisted of naive CD4+ T cells sorted from blood. Stated subset: CD45RA+ positively selected. V is TRBV5-1 and J is TRBJ2-3, with D perhaps matching TRBD1 or TRBD2 (6 bases each). The CDR3: CASSLVRGRYNTDTQYF. The CDR3 DNA reads as TGCGCCAGCAGCTTGGTACGGGGGCGGTATAACACAGATACGCAGTATTTT.